Listed below are T cell receptor beta chains from one sample, sequenced in a study of cytomegalovirus exposure and HLA in healthy donors. The method was immunoSEQ multiplex PCR; TCRdb's version includes in-frame clones alone and lacks a portion of them. The table includes under 150,000 clones, roughly a tenth detected once. Source material: PBMCs. These receptors originate from a male donor in good health and CMV-seronegative. CDR3s include the opening cysteine and the closing phenylalanine or tryptophan. D genes are given only for firm matches. The size entry is marked missing in some rows and otherwise reads once, few, many or a size class.

d_gene: .
v_gene: TRBV10-3
j_gene: TRBJ1-5
abundance: few
CDR3nt: TGTGCCATCAGTGAGTCGGGAGGGCGGAGCAATCAGCCCCAGCATTTT
CDR3aa: CAISESGGRSNQPQHF

d_gene: .
v_gene: TRBV5-1
j_gene: TRBJ2-1
abundance: .
CDR3nt: TGCGCCAGCAGCTTGGGGGAGCTGAATAGTGAGCAGTTCTTC
CDR3aa: CASSLGELNSEQFF

d_gene: .
v_gene: TRBV4-3
j_gene: TRBJ2-3
abundance: .
CDR3nt: TGCGCCAGCAGCCATGGGAGAACCGGCACAGATACGCAGTATTTT
CDR3aa: CASSHGRTGTDTQYF

d_gene: TRBD1
v_gene: TRBV10-3
j_gene: TRBJ1-5
abundance: .
CDR3nt: TGTGCCATCAGTGAGTCAGGACAGGGGGGTCAGCCCCAGCATTTT
CDR3aa: CAISESGQGGQPQHF

d_gene: .
v_gene: TRBV5-4
j_gene: TRBJ2-5
abundance: few
CDR3nt: TGTGCCAGCAGCTCGGTGCTAAGCTTGGAGACCCAGTACTTC
CDR3aa: CASSSVLSLETQYF

d_gene: .
v_gene: TRBV6-5
j_gene: TRBJ2-7
abundance: few
CDR3nt: TGTGCCAGCAGTGCCTACCAGGGCCACTACGAGCAGTACTTC
CDR3aa: CASSAYQGHYEQYF

d_gene: .
v_gene: TRBV4-2
j_gene: TRBJ1-2
abundance: .
CDR3nt: TGTGCCAGCAGCCATCTATCGCAAAACTATGGCTACACCTTC
CDR3aa: CASSHLSQNYGYTF

d_gene: .
v_gene: TRBV6-6
j_gene: TRBJ1-4
abundance: .
CDR3nt: TGTGCCAGCAGTTCCACAGGTGCAACTAATGAAAAACTGTTTTTT
CDR3aa: CASSSTGATNEKLFF

d_gene: .
v_gene: TRBV9
j_gene: TRBJ1-2
abundance: .
CDR3nt: TGTGCCAGCAGCGTAGGCCAGGGTAATGGCTACACCTTC
CDR3aa: CASSVGQGNGYTF

d_gene: .
v_gene: TRBV7-9
j_gene: TRBJ2-7
abundance: .
CDR3nt: TGTGCCAGCACCTCTACAGGGTTACTCTACGAGCAGTACTTC
CDR3aa: CASTSTGLLYEQYF

d_gene: TRBD1
v_gene: TRBV6-5
j_gene: TRBJ1-1
abundance: .
CDR3nt: TGTGCCAGCAGTTACTCACGGACAGGGAAGAACACTGAAGCTTTCTTT
CDR3aa: CASSYSRTGKNTEAFF

d_gene: .
v_gene: TRBV7-3
j_gene: TRBJ1-1
abundance: .
CDR3nt: TGTGCCAGCAGCTTAACGACAGTAACTGAAGCTTTCTTT
CDR3aa: CASSLTTVTEAFF

d_gene: .
v_gene: TRBV4-2
j_gene: TRBJ1-1
abundance: few
CDR3nt: TGTGCCAGCAGCCAAGACAGGGGTTTTACTGAAGCTTTCTTT
CDR3aa: CASSQDRGFTEAFF

d_gene: .
v_gene: TRBV30
j_gene: TRBJ2-2
abundance: few
CDR3nt: TGTGCCTGGAGGCGAGGGACGAACACCGGGGAGCTGTTTTTT
CDR3aa: CAWRRGTNTGELFF

d_gene: .
v_gene: TRBV2
j_gene: TRBJ1-3
abundance: few
CDR3nt: TGTGCCAGCAGTGGAGGGCATAGCTCTGGAAACACCATATATTTT
CDR3aa: CASSGGHSSGNTIYF

d_gene: TRBD2
v_gene: TRBV28
j_gene: TRBJ2-7
abundance: .
CDR3nt: TGTGCCAGCACCGAATATAGGGGAGGGCCCTACGAGCAGTACTTC
CDR3aa: CASTEYRGGPYEQYF

d_gene: .
v_gene: TRBV12-5
j_gene: TRBJ1-1
abundance: few
CDR3nt: TGTGCTAGTGGTTTAGCTTCGGGGACCCGGGGGGACACTGAAGCTTTCTTT
CDR3aa: CASGLASGTRGDTEAFF

d_gene: .
v_gene: TRBV27
j_gene: TRBJ2-7
abundance: few
CDR3nt: TGTGCCAGCAGTTTAAGTGGACAAGGAGCCTACGAGCAGTACTTC
CDR3aa: CASSLSGQGAYEQYF

d_gene: TRBD2
v_gene: TRBV4-2
j_gene: TRBJ2-5
abundance: few
CDR3nt: TGTGCCAGCAGCCAAAGGTCTTTAGCCGGGACTAGCGGAGAGACCCAGTACTTC
CDR3aa: CASSQRSLAGTSGETQYF

d_gene: .
v_gene: TRBV6-5
j_gene: TRBJ2-3
abundance: .
CDR3nt: TGTGCCAGCAGTTACGGCCGGGGAGTCGATACGCAGTATTTT
CDR3aa: CASSYGRGVDTQYF

d_gene: .
v_gene: TRBV19
j_gene: TRBJ1-1
abundance: .
CDR3nt: TGTGCCAGTAGCCGTCGAGGGGGGAACACTGAAGCTTTCTTT
CDR3aa: CASSRRGGNTEAFF

d_gene: TRBD1
v_gene: TRBV6-6
j_gene: TRBJ1-1
abundance: few
CDR3nt: TGTGCCAGCAGTCACGGGACAGGCTCTGAAGCTTTCTTT
CDR3aa: CASSHGTGSEAFF

d_gene: .
v_gene: TRBV9
j_gene: TRBJ2-1
abundance: .
CDR3nt: TGTGCCAGCGACCCTCTAGAGGGAGATGAGCAGTTCTTC
CDR3aa: CASDPLEGDEQFF

d_gene: .
v_gene: TRBV28
j_gene: TRBJ1-1
abundance: few
CDR3nt: TGTGCCAGCAGTTTTGCGCGGAACACTGAAGCTTTCTTT
CDR3aa: CASSFARNTEAFF

d_gene: .
v_gene: TRBV29-1
j_gene: TRBJ2-7
abundance: .
CDR3nt: TGCAGCGTGGGGGGGCAGGACCTCTCCTACGAGCAGTACTTC
CDR3aa: CSVGGQDLSYEQYF

d_gene: TRBD1
v_gene: TRBV27
j_gene: TRBJ1-5
abundance: .
CDR3nt: TGTGCCAGCAGGACAGGGGGCGCTAGGGCGCCCCAGCATTTT
CDR3aa: CASRTGGARAPQHF

d_gene: TRBD2
v_gene: TRBV27
j_gene: TRBJ2-5
abundance: few
CDR3nt: TGTGCCAGCAGTTCGACTAGCGGGGGGGCCTCGGGTGCGGAGACCCAGTACTTC
CDR3aa: CASSSTSGGASGAETQYF

d_gene: .
v_gene: TRBV11-3
j_gene: TRBJ1-2
abundance: few
CDR3nt: TGTGCCAGCAGCCACCAGGGGTGGGGCTACACCTTC
CDR3aa: CASSHQGWGYTF

d_gene: .
v_gene: TRBV6-1
j_gene: TRBJ1-2
abundance: .
CDR3nt: TGTGCCAGCAGTCTAGAATATGGCTACACCTTC
CDR3aa: CASSLEYGYTF

d_gene: .
v_gene: TRBV7-9
j_gene: TRBJ2-7
abundance: few
CDR3nt: TGTGCCAGCAGCTGGGGCCCGACATTGCCTTTACCCTACGAGCAGTACTTC
CDR3aa: CASSWGPTLPLPYEQYF

d_gene: TRBD1
v_gene: TRBV28
j_gene: TRBJ2-3
abundance: once
CDR3nt: TGTGCCAGCAGCAGACAGGGGGGGGATACGCAGTATTTT
CDR3aa: CASSRQGGDTQYF

d_gene: TRBD1
v_gene: TRBV11-2
j_gene: TRBJ2-1
abundance: few
CDR3nt: TGTGCCAGCACCGGGACAGGGAAAAGAAATGAGCAGTTCTTC
CDR3aa: CASTGTGKRNEQFF

d_gene: .
v_gene: TRBV11-2
j_gene: TRBJ1-1
abundance: few
CDR3nt: TGTGCCAGCAGCTTAGATCGGACAGCATCTGAAGCTTTCTTT
CDR3aa: CASSLDRTASEAFF

d_gene: .
v_gene: TRBV6-1
j_gene: TRBJ1-1
abundance: few
CDR3nt: TGTGCCAGCAGTGTGAGTGCGAACACTGAAGCTTTCTTT
CDR3aa: CASSVSANTEAFF

d_gene: .
v_gene: TRBV5-4
j_gene: TRBJ1-6
abundance: few
CDR3nt: TGTGCCAGCAGCCATGACAGCTCACCCCTCCACTTT
CDR3aa: CASSHDSSPLHF

d_gene: TRBD2
v_gene: TRBV10-3
j_gene: TRBJ2-3
abundance: few
CDR3nt: TGTGCCATCAGTGGGACTAGCGGGAGTCTTAAAGATACGCAGTATTTT
CDR3aa: CAISGTSGSLKDTQYF

d_gene: TRBD2
v_gene: TRBV6-1
j_gene: TRBJ2-1
abundance: .
CDR3nt: TGTGCCAGCAGTGACCAGACTAGCGCGACCTACAATGAGCAGTTCTTC
CDR3aa: CASSDQTSATYNEQFF

d_gene: .
v_gene: TRBV2
j_gene: TRBJ2-5
abundance: few
CDR3nt: TGTGCCAGCAGTGATATAGCAGAAAACCAAGAGACCCAGTACTTC
CDR3aa: CASSDIAENQETQYF

d_gene: TRBD1
v_gene: TRBV7-9
j_gene: TRBJ1-1
abundance: .
CDR3nt: TGTGCCAGCAGCTTTACAGGGGACACTGAAGCTTTCTTT
CDR3aa: CASSFTGDTEAFF

d_gene: .
v_gene: TRBV4-3
j_gene: TRBJ1-2
abundance: .
CDR3nt: TGCGCCAGCAGCCGACGTGCGGGGGGCGATAAGGATGGCTACACCTTC
CDR3aa: CASSRRAGGDKDGYTF

d_gene: TRBD1
v_gene: TRBV18
j_gene: TRBJ2-7
abundance: .
CDR3nt: TGTGCCAGCTCCTTTTCCCGGGACAGGGGAATCTACGAGCAGTACTTC
CDR3aa: CASSFSRDRGIYEQYF

d_gene: .
v_gene: TRBV6-1
j_gene: TRBJ2-7
abundance: .
CDR3nt: TGTGCCAGCAGTGAAGGTGGAGGGGGGGACGAGCAGCACTTC
CDR3aa: CASSEGGGGDEQHF

d_gene: .
v_gene: TRBV18
j_gene: TRBJ2-7
abundance: .
CDR3nt: TGTGCCAGCTCTGCGGGGTACGAGCAGTACTTC
CDR3aa: CASSAGYEQYF

d_gene: .
v_gene: TRBV5-1
j_gene: TRBJ2-2
abundance: .
CDR3nt: TGCGCCAGCAGCTTGGGGAACAGGTTAGACACCGGGGAGCTGTTTTTT
CDR3aa: CASSLGNRLDTGELFF

d_gene: .
v_gene: TRBV30
j_gene: TRBJ2-7
abundance: .
CDR3nt: TGTGCCTGGAGTGTAAAGGAGGGGAAGGACGAGCAGTACTTC
CDR3aa: CAWSVKEGKDEQYF

d_gene: .
v_gene: TRBV9
j_gene: TRBJ2-1
abundance: few
CDR3nt: TGTGCCAGCAGCGTAGCTGGCGGGAAGGCATCCTACAATGAGCAGTTCTTC
CDR3aa: CASSVAGGKASYNEQFF

d_gene: .
v_gene: TRBV5-1
j_gene: TRBJ2-5
abundance: few
CDR3nt: TGCGCCAGCAGCTTGGAAGGGGGACAAGAGACCCAGTACTTC
CDR3aa: CASSLEGGQETQYF

d_gene: TRBD1
v_gene: TRBV29-1
j_gene: TRBJ2-2
abundance: few
CDR3nt: TGCAGCGCGGGACAGGGGGCCACCGGGGAGCTGTTTTTT
CDR3aa: CSAGQGATGELFF

d_gene: .
v_gene: TRBV9
j_gene: TRBJ1-4
abundance: .
CDR3nt: TGTGCCAGCAGCGTAGCCGGGAAAGATAATGAAAAACTGTTTTTT
CDR3aa: CASSVAGKDNEKLFF